Shown below are 7 T cell receptor beta chains from a single sample sequenced in a study of cytomegalovirus exposure and HLA in healthy donors (dated by TCRdb to 2016 to 2017). The library was made by the immunoSEQ multiplex PCR assay. As stored in TCRdb, this immuneACCESS dataset retains in-frame rearrangements with V and J assigned. A fraction of the clones does not appear; measured against another copy, unresolved V genes explain less than half of the discrepancy, and the remainder lacks a known reason. The table for this sample lists 100,000 to 150,000 clones; around 96% of them were counted only once. The ten top clones hold about 1.7% of the sample. The sample comprised PBMCs. These receptor sequences come from a man aged 18 to 29 in good health and CMV-seronegative.

V and J are TRBV7-9 and TRBJ1-2; TRBD1 matches at 10 bases. The CDR3 totals 13 residues. Germline CDR1 is SEHNR and CDR2 is FQNEAQ (reference sequence). V lost 5 bases and J lost 5; bases outside the gene matches: 2. The DNA of the CDR3 is TGTGCCAGCAGCCCGGGACAGGGGTATGGCTACACCTTC. It specifies CASSPGQGYGYTF.

The chain links TRBV28 to TRBJ1-1; D is unclear. Germline CDR1 and CDR2: MDHEN and SYDVKM. This CDR3 comprises 11 residues. Trimming cost V 8 bases and J 7 bases, with 11 bases left between them. The chain's CDR3 is CASPGSGEAFF. The CDR3 coding sequence is TGTGCCAGCCCGGGGAGTGGTGAAGCTTTCTTT.

The chain recombines TRBV30 with TRBJ2-1; D is perhaps TRBD2 (6 bases). V was shortened by 6 bases and J by 0 bases, with 15 bases between the two germline ends. The CDR3 runs to 15 residues. Germline V lookup: CDR1 GTSNPN, CDR2 SVGIG (reference sequence). CDR3 amino acids: CACPKAGSSYNEQFF. The CDR3 DNA follows: TGTGCCTGCCCCAAGGCCGGGAGCTCCTACAATGAGCAGTTCTTC.

This CDR3 reads CAISESRDSPFNEQFF. CDR3 coding DNA: TGTGCCATCAGTGAGTCGAGGGACTCCCCCTTCAATGAGCAGTTCTTC. The rearrangement uses TRBV10-3 and TRBJ2-1, with D possibly TRBD2 on 6 matching bases. CDR1 is ENHRY and CDR2 is SYGVKD in the germline V gene. V lost 0 bases to trimming and J lost 6 bases, with 15 bases between them. CDR3 length equals 16 residues.

The chain carries TRBV4-3 and TRBJ2-1, with 7 bases aligning to TRBD1. V lost 4 bases and J lost 0; bases outside the gene matches: 15. Germline assignment: CDR1 LGHNA and CDR2 YSLEER. The CDR3 consists of 19 residues. CDR3 coding DNA: TGCGCCAGCAGCCCACAAGTGGCAGGGGGTACTTTCTCCTACAATGAGCAGTTCTTC. It is translated as CASSPQVAGGTFSYNEQFF.

The V call is TRBV28, the J call TRBJ1-2; no clear D. V shed 2 bases and J shed 2 bases, with 12 bases lying between them. Germline V lookup: CDR1 MDHEN, CDR2 SYDVKM. The CDR3 has 15 residues. CDR3 protein: CASSLAGRANYGYTF. As DNA, the CDR3 is TGTGCCAGCAGTTTAGCGGGTAGGGCGAACTATGGCTACACCTTC.

A few counts support this clone. Other DNA sequences from this sample encode an identical CDR3 as well. The J gene is TRBJ2-1, the V gene TRBV7-9; 11 bases are a match to TRBD2. The CDR3 consists of 16 residues. Germline V gene sequence: CDR1 SEHNR, CDR2 FQNEAQ (reference sequence). V shed 5 bases, J shed 7 bases, and the junction held 10 bases outside the gene matches. The DNA of the CDR3 is TGTGCCAGCAGCCCCCATACTAGCGGGAGTAGGAATGAGCAGTTCTTC. This codes for CASSPHTSGSRNEQFF.